These 21 T cell receptor beta chains share one sample of origin, sequenced in a study of radiotherapy plus CTLA-4 blockade in lung cancer. The assay was immunoSEQ multiplex PCR, and TCRdb's table has in-frame clones only and misses some. The repertoire holds tens of thousands of clones, with approximately 70% as singletons. The source material was peripheral blood, sampled from a patient treated with radiotherapy plus ipilimumab. These receptors originate from a human donor with non-small cell lung cancer whose response to radiotherapy plus ipilimumab could not be evaluated.

This clone occurred a few times. The chain employs TRBV5-1 and TRBJ2-4, with 7 bases lining up with TRBD1. With V trimmed by 0 bases and J by 0 bases, 18 bases remained unmatched. The CDR3 is made up of 21 amino acids. Germline V lookup: CDR1 SGHRS, CDR2 YFSETQ. CDR3 sequence reads: CASSLDNVEAYRQGAKNIQYF. The CDR3 DNA reads TGCGCCAGCAGCTTGGATAATGTAGAAGCTTACCGACAGGGAGCCAAAAACATTCAGTACTTC.

V and J are TRBV6-1 and TRBJ2-5; 10 bases map to TRBD2. Per the germline V gene, CDR1 is MNHNS and CDR2 is SASEGT. After removal of 2 bases from V and 3 bases from J, the junction contained 9 bases not matched to a gene. This CDR3 is 17 amino acids long. In DNA form, the CDR3 reads TGTGCCAGCAGTGAATCGTTAGGACTAGCGGATGAAGAGACCCAGTACTTC. It yields the protein CASSESLGLADEETQYF.

For the CDR3, the DNA is TGTGCCAGCAGCTCTCAACGGCGGGGCGGTTCTGGCTACACCTTC. Protein sequence: CASSSQRRGGSGYTF. The chain links TRBV5-6 to TRBJ1-2; the D gene is possibly TRBD1 (5 bases). The CDR3 is 15 amino acids. Trimming took 3 bases from V and 7 from J, leaving 19 bases between them. Looked up from germline, CDR1 is SGHDT and CDR2 is YYEEEE.

This chain links TRBV7-7 with TRBJ2-5, with TRBD1 matching 7 bases. J lost 3 bases, V lost 3 bases, and 1 base had no gene match. The CDR3 consists of 13 residues. Germline CDR1 is SSHAT and CDR2 is FNYEAQ (reference sequence). The CDR3 DNA reads TGTGCCAGCAGCTTGGGACAGAAAGAGACCCAGTACTTC. Protein: CASSLGQKETQYF.

This clone was detected only a few times. The gene calls are TRBV10-3 and TRBJ2-7; D possibly corresponds to TRBD1 (6 bases). CDR1 is ENHRY, CDR2 SYGVKD, per germline. V was pared by 11 bases and J by 1 base, with 21 bases between. This CDR3 has 15 residues. This CDR3 is CASQGSAMESYEQYF. CDR3 sequence (DNA): TGTGCCTCCCAGGGGTCGGCGATGGAGTCCTACGAGCAGTACTTC.

This clone came up a few times. The chain links TRBV19 to TRBJ1-2; D may be TRBD1 (5 bases). V was shortened by 6 bases and J by 1 base, with 9 bases between the two germline ends. CDR3 size: 13 residues. CDR1 LNHDA and CDR2 SQIVND come from the germline V gene (reference sequence). In DNA form, the CDR3 reads TGTGCCAGTAGGTTCGACAGTAACTATGGCTACACCTTC. As protein: CASRFDSNYGYTF.

V gene TRBV14 combines with J gene TRBJ2-5; D unresolved. The J call may be wrong; the DNA end is better matched by TRBJ2-7. The CDR3 covers 13 residues. Germline CDR1 is SGHDN and CDR2 is FVKESK. CDR3 bases: TGTGCCAGCAGCCTAACGTGGTCCTACGAGCAGTACTTC. Its protein is CASSLTWSYEQYF.

About this clone itself: In the same sample, other DNA sequences code for this CDR3. V is TRBV7-9 and J is TRBJ1-1; unclear D gene. This CDR3 region has 13 residues. V lost 2 bases, J lost 1 base, and 5 bases lay in between. From germline, CDR1 is SEHNR and CDR2 FQNEAQ (reference sequence). The DNA for the CDR3 is TGTGCCAGCAGCTTAACGGGGAACACTGAAGCTTTCTTT. Encoded protein: CASSLTGNTEAFF.

The CDR3 DNA reads as TGTGCCAGCAGTGAGATCAGGGGGCGGAATGAGCAGTTCTTC. It yields the protein CASSEIRGRNEQFF. This chain connects TRBV6-1 to TRBJ2-1; 8 bases fit TRBD1. Losses at the gene ends were 3 bases for V and 7 bases for J; bases not matched to a gene: 5. The CDR3 runs 14 residues. Germline values: CDR1 MNHNS, CDR2 SASEGT.

V usage is TRBV7-6 and J usage is TRBJ2-7; D is perhaps TRBD2 (5 bases). The CDR3 covers 13 residues. Looked up from germline, CDR1 is SGHVS and CDR2 is FNYEAQ. Trimming pared 0 bases from V and 7 bases from J, leaving 10 bases between. CDR3 sequence reads: CASSLATRNEQYF. CDR3 in DNA: TGTGCCAGCAGCTTAGCCACTAGGAATGAGCAGTACTTC.

The chain couples TRBV5-5 to TRBJ2-7; the D gene is possibly TRBD2 (5 bases). Germline V gene data show CDR1 as SGHKS and CDR2 as YYEKEE (reference sequence). The CDR3 runs to 14 residues. Trimming pared 2 bases from V and 2 bases from J, leaving 11 bases between. The CDR3 DNA is TGTGCCAGCAGCTTCAATTACGGGACCTACGAGCAGTACTTC. It yields the protein CASSFNYGTYEQYF. Using reference TRBV5-5 and TRBJ2-7 for the parts outside the CDR3, the full variable domain is DAGVTQSPTHLIKTRGQQVTLRCSPISGHKSVSWYQQVLGQGPQFIFQYYEKEERGRGNFPDRFSARQFPNYSSELNVNALLLGDSALYLCASSFNYGTYEQYFGPGTRLTVT.

V and J are TRBV9 and TRBJ2-3, with D tentatively TRBD1 (5 bases). The V end lost 0 bases, the J end lost 2 bases, and 10 bases lay between the germline ends. The length of the CDR3 is 15 residues. Germline lookup yields CDR1 SGDLS and CDR2 YYNGEE. The CDR3 DNA follows: TGTGCCAGCAGCGTAGGACAGCTAATCACAGATACGCAGTATTTT. This encodes CASSVGQLITDTQYF.

The gene calls are TRBV4-1 and TRBJ2-4; TRBD1 matches at 7 bases. Germline V CDR1 and CDR2: MGHRA, YSYEKL. CDR3 size: 18 residues. The V segment lost 1 base and the J segment 1 base; nucleotides outside the gene matches: 10. The DNA for the CDR3 is TGCGCCAGCAGCCAAGTCCCCCCCGGGACAGTGGCCAAAAACATTCAGTACTTC. This codes for CASSQVPPGTVAKNIQYF.

The rearrangement joins TRBV6-1 to TRBJ1-2, with D perhaps TRBD1 (6 bases). Germline lookup yields CDR1 MNHNS and CDR2 SASEGT. V lost 7 bases to trimming and J lost 6 bases, with 18 bases between them. The CDR3 length is 14 residues. The CDR3 sequence is CASKFSGQRHGYTF. The CDR3 DNA is TGTGCCAGCAAATTTTCAGGACAGAGGCATGGCTACACCTTC.

J is TRBJ2-7 and V is TRBV19, with 10 bases identical to TRBD1. The CDR3 extends over 14 amino acids. Per the germline V gene, CDR1 is LNHDA and CDR2 is SQIVND (reference sequence). The V segment lost 3 bases and the J segment 5 bases; nucleotides outside the gene matches: 4. CDR3 in amino acids: CASSMRDRGHEQYF. The DNA for the CDR3 is TGTGCCAGTAGTATGCGGGACAGGGGCCACGAGCAGTACTTC.

This chain uses TRBV28 with TRBJ2-3, with 9 nucleotides matching TRBD1. The V gene's germline CDR1 is MDHEN and CDR2 SYDVKM. The ends lost 5 bases at V and 5 bases at J; junction bases unmatched: 2. The CDR3 length is 13 residues. As DNA, the CDR3 is TGTGCCAGCAGTGACAGGGGGAAAGATACGCAGTATTTT. This sequence encodes CASSDRGKDTQYF.

In DNA, the CDR3 is TGTGCCAGCAGTCCCAGACAGTTTAGCACAGATACGCAGTATTTT. It translates to CASSPRQFSTDTQYF. The chain joins TRBV28 to TRBJ2-3, with D possibly matching TRBD1 (5 bases). Germline CDR1 MDHEN, CDR2 SYDVKM. V gave up 5 bases and J gave up 0 bases, with 12 bases separating them. This CDR3 comprises 15 residues. Filled out from reference TRBV28 and TRBJ2-3, the complete variable domain reads DVKVTQSSRYLVKRTGEKVFLECVQDMDHENMFWYRQDPGLGLRLIYFSYDVKMKEKGDIPEGYSVSREKKERFSLILESASTNQTSMYLCASSPRQFSTDTQYFGPGTRLTVL.

The chain combines TRBV6-6 with TRBJ2-3; 7 positions match TRBD1. J was trimmed by 4 bases and V by 6 bases; bases with no gene match: 7. Per the germline V gene, CDR1 is MNHNY and CDR2 is SVGAGI (reference sequence). There are 14 residues in the CDR3. CDR3 DNA sequence: TGTGCCAGCAGCGACAGGGCCCGTTCAGATACGCAGTATTTT. This encodes CASSDRARSDTQYF.

This clone was observed a handful of times. The chain has TRBV9 and TRBJ2-3; 9 nucleotides line up with TRBD2. This CDR3 has 16 residues. After removal of 4 bases from V and 4 bases from J, the junction contained 10 bases not matched to a gene. Germline loops: CDR1 SGDLS, CDR2 YYNGEE. CDR3 in DNA: TGTGCCAGCAGCCCAAATAGCGGGAGAGGGGCAGATACGCAGTATTTT. Translating gives CASSPNSGRGADTQYF.

The V gene is TRBV11-2, the J gene TRBJ2-7; 9 bases are a match to TRBD1. The CDR3 has 15 amino acids. V dropped 5 bases and J dropped 3; count of bases not matched to a gene: 8. CDR1 SGHAT and CDR2 FQNNGV come from the germline V gene. CDR3 sequence: CASSEAGTGHYEQYF. The CDR3 coding sequence is TGTGCCAGCAGCGAGGCCGGGACAGGGCACTACGAGCAGTACTTC.

This CDR3 is CASSGGTGPYEQYF. DNA for the CDR3: TGTGCCAGCAGCGGGGGGACAGGGCCCTACGAGCAGTACTTC. This sequence joins TRBV7-2 and TRBJ2-7; 9 bases are a match to TRBD1. V shed 5 bases and J 2 bases; nucleotides not matched to a gene: 4. The CDR3 spans 14 residues. Germline values: CDR1 SGHTA, CDR2 FQGNSA. Complete variable domain (other parts from reference TRBV7-2 and TRBJ2-7): GAGVSQSPSNKVTEKGKDVELRCDPISGHTALYWYRQSLGQGLEFLIYFQGNSAPDKSGLPSDRFSAERTGGSVSTLTIQRTQQEDSAVYLCASSGGTGPYEQYFGPGTRLTVT.